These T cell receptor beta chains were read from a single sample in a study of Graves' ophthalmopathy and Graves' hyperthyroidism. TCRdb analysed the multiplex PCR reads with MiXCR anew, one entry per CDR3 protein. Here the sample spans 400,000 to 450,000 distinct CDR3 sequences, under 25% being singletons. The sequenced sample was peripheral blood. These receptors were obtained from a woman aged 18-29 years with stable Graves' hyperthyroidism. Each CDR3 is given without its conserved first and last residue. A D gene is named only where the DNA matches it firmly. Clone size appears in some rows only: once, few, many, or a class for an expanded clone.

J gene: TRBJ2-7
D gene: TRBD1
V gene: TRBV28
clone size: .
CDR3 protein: ASSLFSTGGGEQY

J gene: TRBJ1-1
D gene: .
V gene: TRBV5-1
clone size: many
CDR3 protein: ASSLGGQNTEAF

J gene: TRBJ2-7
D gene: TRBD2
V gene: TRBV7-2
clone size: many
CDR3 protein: ASSLVAGGMSYEQY

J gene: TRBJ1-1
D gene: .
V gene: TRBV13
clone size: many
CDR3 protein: ASSFLEGVNTEAF

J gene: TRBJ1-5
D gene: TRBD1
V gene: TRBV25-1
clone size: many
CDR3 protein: ASSGKTGHNQPQH

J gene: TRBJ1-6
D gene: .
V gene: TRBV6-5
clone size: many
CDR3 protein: ASSYSRGNSYNSPLH

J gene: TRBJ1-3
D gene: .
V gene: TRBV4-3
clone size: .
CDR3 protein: ASSQVWGLPGNTIY

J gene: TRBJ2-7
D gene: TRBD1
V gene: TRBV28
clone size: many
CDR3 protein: ASSPRDRTYEQY

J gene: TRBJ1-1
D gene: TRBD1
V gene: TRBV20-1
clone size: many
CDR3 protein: SARDWGTANTEAF

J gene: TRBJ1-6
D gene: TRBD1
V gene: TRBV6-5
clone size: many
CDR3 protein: ASSSRDRGNSPLH

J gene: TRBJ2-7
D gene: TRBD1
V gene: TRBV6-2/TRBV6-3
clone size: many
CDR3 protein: ASTHPGQGAYEQY

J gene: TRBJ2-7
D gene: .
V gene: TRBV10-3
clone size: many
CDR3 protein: AISTPNSYEQY

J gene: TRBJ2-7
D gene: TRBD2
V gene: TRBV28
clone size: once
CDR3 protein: ASSRPPGLADLNEQY

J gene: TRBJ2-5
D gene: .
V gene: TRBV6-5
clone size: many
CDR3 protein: ASSYSGLGYTEETQY

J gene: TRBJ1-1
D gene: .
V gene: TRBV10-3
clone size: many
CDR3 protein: ASKGGVEAF

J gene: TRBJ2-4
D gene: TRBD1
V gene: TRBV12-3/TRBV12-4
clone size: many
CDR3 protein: ASSQGQGRTKNIQY

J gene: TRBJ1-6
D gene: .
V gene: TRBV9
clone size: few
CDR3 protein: ASSVNRANSHLH

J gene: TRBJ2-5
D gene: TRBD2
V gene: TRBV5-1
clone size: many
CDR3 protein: ASSLVGTSRQETQY

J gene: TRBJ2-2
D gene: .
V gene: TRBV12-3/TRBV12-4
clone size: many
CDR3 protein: ASRPDLSNTGELF

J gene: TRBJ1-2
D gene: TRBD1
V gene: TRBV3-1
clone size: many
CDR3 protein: ASSRGGTYT

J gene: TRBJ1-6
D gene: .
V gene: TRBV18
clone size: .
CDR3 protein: ASSEDTDSPLH

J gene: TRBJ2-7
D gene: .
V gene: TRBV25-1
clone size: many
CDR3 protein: ASSDGTVLSYEQY

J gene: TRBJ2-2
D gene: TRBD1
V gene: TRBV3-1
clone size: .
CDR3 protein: ASSQDRQGAVTGELF

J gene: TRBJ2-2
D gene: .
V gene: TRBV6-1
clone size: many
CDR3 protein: ASRFRESTGELF

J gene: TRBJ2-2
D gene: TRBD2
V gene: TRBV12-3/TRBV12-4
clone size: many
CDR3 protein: AGTALAVTGELF

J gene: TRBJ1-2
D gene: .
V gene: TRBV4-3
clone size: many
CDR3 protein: ASSQDPKGGYGYT

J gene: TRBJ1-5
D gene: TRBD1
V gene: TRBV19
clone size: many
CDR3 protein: ASKRTGGLDQPQH

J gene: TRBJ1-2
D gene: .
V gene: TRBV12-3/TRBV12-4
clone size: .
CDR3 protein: ASSLGIGQGNGYT

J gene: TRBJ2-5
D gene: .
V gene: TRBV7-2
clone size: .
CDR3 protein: ASSLQGTQGTQY

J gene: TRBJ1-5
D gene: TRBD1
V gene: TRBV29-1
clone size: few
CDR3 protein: SVSGQREQPQH

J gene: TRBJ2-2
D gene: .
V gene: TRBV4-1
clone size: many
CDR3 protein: ASSARTRVGTGELF

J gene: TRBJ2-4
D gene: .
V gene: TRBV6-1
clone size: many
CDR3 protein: ASSEALATDIQY

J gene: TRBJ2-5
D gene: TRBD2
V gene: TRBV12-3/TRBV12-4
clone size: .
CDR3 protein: ASRTRLAGQETQY

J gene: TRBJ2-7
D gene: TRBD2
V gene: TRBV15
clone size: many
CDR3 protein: ATSRAPGGPIEQY

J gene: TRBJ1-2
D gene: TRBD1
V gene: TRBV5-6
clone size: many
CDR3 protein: ASSPDRGHGYT

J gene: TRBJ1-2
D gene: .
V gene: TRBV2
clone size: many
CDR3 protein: ASSGPPGVGYGYT

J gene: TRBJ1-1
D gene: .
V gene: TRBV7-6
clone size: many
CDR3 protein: ASSPSPNTEAF

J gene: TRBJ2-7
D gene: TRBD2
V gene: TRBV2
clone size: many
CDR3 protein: ASRPGTSSGEQY

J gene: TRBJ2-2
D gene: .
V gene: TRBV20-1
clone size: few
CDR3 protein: SARAGQKPTGELF

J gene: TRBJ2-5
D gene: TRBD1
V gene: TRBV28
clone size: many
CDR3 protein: ASSLLPGQGSETQY

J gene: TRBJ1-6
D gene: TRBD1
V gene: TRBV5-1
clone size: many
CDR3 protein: ASSTDRGYSPLH